This TCR beta chain was identified during a study of post-analysis software for immune sequencing data (dated by TCRdb to the mid-2010s). Regarding the complete study: The recorded disease courses included relapsing-remitting, secondary progressive and progressive-relapsing multiple sclerosis, and some patients had no subtype annotation. The multiple sclerosis patient repertoires were compared with about a dozen previously published healthy control repertoires from donors aged about 6 to 28 years. A subset of samples was prepared in parallel using single-end sample barcoding, then pooled and co-amplified after Illumina adapter ligation. Broader findings and caveats from the paper: The control group was slightly older than the multiple sclerosis patient group. Patients showed significantly higher frequencies than controls for several TRBV segments, among them TRBV5-6, TRBV5-1 and TRBV20-1. Multiple sclerosis patients had significantly lower normalized Chao1 diversity than controls, a result that suggests substantial peripheral T-cell clonal expansion. When samples were clustered directly using the F measure, samples prepared in the same batch co-clustered strongly, which prompted a batch-effect correction.

The CDR3, cysteine through phenylalanine, is 12 amino acids long. The entry retains the CDR3 DNA only, 36 bases that are in frame from base 1. The CDR1 and CDR2 encoded by the germline V gene are SQVTM and ANQGSEA. After removal of 6 bases from V and 5 bases from J, the junction retains 7 bases not matched to a gene. To note about this clonotype: The target of this receptor is not known. The input lacks base qualities; no much larger clone sits a single base away.

To demonstrate the VDJtools post-analysis software, TCR beta repertoires were profiled from the peripheral blood of roughly 12 young patients with multiple sclerosis. The patients with multiple sclerosis were children and adolescents between roughly 6 and 17 years of age. Libraries were made using PCR. The sequencer listed for this sample is Illumina HiSeq 2500. Unique molecular identifiers were incorporated into TCR beta cDNA libraries to reduce PCR and sequencing biases. Every 1 to 10 million input T cells yielded about 500,000 cDNA molecules, meaning each molecule approximated one T cell. Patient libraries were prepared and sequenced with the same protocol used for the earlier healthy control dataset. Within a given batch, samples were prepared together, multiplexed and sequenced on the same HiSeq lane. The paper's processing steps were these. MIGEC handled the raw barcoded reads, throwing out single-read molecular identifier groups before consensus assembly and CDR3 extraction. VDJtools was used for post-analysis of the clonotype tables, and diversity was normalized by down-sampling every dataset to the size of the smallest sample. Repertoire overlap clustering matched CDR3 amino acid but not nucleotide sequences to correct batch-related cross-sample contamination. Using fastp at Q25 and MiXCR, TCRdb reprocessed the public reads and kept productive beta chains. One record per CDR3 amino acid sequence lists the most common genes and DNA. TCRdb, not the authors, supplied the V and J calls. The sample yields about 800,000 distinct CDR3 sequences; roughly 29% were counted once. The ten largest clones take up roughly 0.57% of the sample.

The material sequenced was blood. This receptor was taken from a girl between 5 and 17 years old with multiple sclerosis. The chain couples TRBV29-1 to TRBJ2-7; TRBD1 fits 7 bases in the junction. The DNA sequence is as follows: TGCAGCGTATGCGACAGGGACGACGAGCAGTACTTC. It translates as CSVCDRDDEQYF.